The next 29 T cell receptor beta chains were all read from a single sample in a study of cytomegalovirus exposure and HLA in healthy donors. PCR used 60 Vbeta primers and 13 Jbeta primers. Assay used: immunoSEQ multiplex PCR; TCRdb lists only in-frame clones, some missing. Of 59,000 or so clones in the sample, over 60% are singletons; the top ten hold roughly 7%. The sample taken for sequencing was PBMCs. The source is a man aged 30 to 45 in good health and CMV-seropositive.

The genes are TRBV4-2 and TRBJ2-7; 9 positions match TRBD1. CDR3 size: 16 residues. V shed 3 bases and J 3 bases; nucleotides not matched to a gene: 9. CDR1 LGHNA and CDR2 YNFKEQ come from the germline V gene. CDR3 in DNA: TGTGCCAGCAGCCAGACCGGGACAGGGATATTCTACGAGCAGTACTTC. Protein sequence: CASSQTGTGIFYEQYF.

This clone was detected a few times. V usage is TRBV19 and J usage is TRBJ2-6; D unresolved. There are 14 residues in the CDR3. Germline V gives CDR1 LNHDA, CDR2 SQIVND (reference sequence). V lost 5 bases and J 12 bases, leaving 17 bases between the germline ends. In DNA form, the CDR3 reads TGTGCCAGTAGTGCACACAATCTTAATGGCGTCCTGACTTTC. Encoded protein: CASSAHNLNGVLTF.

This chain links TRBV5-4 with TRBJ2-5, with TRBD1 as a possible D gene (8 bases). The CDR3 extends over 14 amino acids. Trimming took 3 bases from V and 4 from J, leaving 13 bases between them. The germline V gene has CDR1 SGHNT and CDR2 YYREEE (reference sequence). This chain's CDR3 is CASSSYRGGETQYF. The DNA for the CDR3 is TGTGCCAGCAGCTCTTACAGGGGGGGAGAGACCCAGTACTTC.

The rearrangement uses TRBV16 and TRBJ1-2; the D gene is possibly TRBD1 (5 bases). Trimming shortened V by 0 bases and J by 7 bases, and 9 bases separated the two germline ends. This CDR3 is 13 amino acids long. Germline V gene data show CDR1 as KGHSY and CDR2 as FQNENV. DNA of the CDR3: TGTGCCAGCAGCCAATCGGGAGGGGCTGGCTACACCTTC. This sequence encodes CASSQSGGAGYTF.

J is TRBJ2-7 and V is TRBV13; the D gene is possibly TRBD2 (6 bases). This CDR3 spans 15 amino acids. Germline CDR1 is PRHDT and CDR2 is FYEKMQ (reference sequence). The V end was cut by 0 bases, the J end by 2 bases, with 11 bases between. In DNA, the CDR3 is TGTGCCAGCAGCTTAGGTACAGCGGGCGCCTACGAGCAGTACTTC. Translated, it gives CASSLGTAGAYEQYF.

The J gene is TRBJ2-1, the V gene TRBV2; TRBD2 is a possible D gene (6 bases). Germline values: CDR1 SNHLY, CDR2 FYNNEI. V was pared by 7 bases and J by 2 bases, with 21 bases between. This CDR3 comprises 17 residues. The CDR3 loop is CASTPGGAGSAYNEQFF. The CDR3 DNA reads TGTGCCAGCACTCCAGGTGGGGCGGGGTCAGCCTACAATGAGCAGTTCTTC.

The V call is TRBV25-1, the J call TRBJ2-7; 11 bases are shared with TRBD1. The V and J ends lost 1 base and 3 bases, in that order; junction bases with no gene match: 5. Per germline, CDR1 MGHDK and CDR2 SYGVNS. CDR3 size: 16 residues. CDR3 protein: CASSESPGQGVYEQYF. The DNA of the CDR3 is TGTGCCAGCAGTGAATCCCCGGGACAGGGGGTCTACGAGCAGTACTTC.

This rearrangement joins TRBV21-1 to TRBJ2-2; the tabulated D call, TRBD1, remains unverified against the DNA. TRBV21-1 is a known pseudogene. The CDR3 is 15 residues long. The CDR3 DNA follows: TGTGCCAGCAGCATACTCGACAGGGGGCACGGGGAGCTGTTTTTT. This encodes CASSILDRGHGELFF.

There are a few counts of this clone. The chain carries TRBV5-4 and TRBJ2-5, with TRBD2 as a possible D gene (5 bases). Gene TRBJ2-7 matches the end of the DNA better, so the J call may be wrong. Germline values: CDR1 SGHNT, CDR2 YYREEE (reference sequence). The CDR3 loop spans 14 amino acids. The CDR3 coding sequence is TGTGCCAGCAGCTTGGCTGAGGGAGCCTACGAGCAGTACTTC. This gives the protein CASSLAEGAYEQYF.

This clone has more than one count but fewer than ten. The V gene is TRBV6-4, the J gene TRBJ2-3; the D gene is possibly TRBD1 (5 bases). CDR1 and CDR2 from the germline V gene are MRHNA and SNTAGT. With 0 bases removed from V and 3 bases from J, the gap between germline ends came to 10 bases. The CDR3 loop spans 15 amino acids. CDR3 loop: CASSDSSDSTDTQYF. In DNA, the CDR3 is TGTGCCAGCAGTGACTCGAGTGACAGTACAGATACGCAGTATTTT.

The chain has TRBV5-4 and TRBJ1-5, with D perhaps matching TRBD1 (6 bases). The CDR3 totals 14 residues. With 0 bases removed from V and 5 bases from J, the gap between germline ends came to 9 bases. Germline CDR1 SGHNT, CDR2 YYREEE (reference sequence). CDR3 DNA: TGTGCCAGCAGCTTGGATCCAGGGGATCAGCCCCAGCATTTT. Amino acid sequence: CASSLDPGDQPQHF.

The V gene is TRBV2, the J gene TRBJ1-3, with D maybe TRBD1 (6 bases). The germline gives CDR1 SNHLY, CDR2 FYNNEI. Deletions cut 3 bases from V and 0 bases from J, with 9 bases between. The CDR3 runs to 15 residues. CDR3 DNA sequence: TGTGCCAGCAGTGACTCGGACAGCTCTGGAAACACCATATATTTT. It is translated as CASSDSDSSGNTIYF.

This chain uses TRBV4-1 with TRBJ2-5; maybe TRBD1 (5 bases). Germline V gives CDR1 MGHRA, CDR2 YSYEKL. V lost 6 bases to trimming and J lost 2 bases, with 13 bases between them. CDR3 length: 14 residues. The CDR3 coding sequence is TGCGCCAGCAGTCAAAGACAGTTACAAGAGACCCAGTACTTC. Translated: CASSQRQLQETQYF.

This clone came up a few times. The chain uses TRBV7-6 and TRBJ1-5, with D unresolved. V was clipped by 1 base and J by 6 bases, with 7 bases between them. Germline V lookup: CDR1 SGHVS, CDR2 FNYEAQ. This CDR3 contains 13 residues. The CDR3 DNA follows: TGTGCCAGCAGCTTAGACGAGGGTCAGCCCCAGCATTTT. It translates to CASSLDEGQPQHF.

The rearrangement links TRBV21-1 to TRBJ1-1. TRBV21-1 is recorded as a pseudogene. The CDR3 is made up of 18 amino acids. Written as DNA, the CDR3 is TGTGCCAGCAGCAAAGCGCCCGAGGAAAAAGTAATGAACACTGAAGCTTTCTTT. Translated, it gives CASSKAPEEKVMNTEAFF.

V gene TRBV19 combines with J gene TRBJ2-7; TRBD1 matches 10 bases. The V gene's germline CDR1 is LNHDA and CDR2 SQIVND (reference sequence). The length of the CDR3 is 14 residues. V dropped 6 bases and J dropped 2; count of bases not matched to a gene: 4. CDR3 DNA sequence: TGTGCCAGTAGGCGGACAGGGGGGACCTACGAGCAGTACTTC. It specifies CASRRTGGTYEQYF.

CDR3 DNA: TGTGCCAGCAGTTTTGCAGGGAATAGGGCCGAGCAGTACTTC. It encodes CASSFAGNRAEQYF. The chain carries TRBV27 and TRBJ2-7; D might be TRBD1 (5 bases). The CDR3 runs to 14 residues. V lost 3 bases and J 6 bases, leaving 15 bases between the germline ends. Per germline, CDR1 MNHEY and CDR2 SMNVEV (reference sequence).

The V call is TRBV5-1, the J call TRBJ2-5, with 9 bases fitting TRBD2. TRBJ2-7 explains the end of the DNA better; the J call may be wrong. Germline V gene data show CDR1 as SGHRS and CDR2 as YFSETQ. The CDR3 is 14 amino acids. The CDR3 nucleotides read TGCGCCAGCAGCTTTCGACTAGCGGACTACGAGCAGTACTTC. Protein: CASSFRLADYEQYF.

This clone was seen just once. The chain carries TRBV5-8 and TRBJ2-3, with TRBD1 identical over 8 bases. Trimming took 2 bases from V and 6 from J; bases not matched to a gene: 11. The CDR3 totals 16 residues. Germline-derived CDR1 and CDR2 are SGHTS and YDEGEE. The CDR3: CASSLLTSRDRDTQYF. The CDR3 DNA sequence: TGTGCCAGCAGCTTACTGACGTCCCGGGACAGGGATACGCAGTATTTT.

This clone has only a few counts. The chain's CDR3 is CASSQDLTSYEQYF. The CDR3 DNA is TGTGCCAGCAGCCAAGATCTGACTTCCTACGAGCAGTACTTC. The chain combines TRBV14 with TRBJ2-7; no clear D gene. The V gene's germline CDR1 is SGHDN and CDR2 FVKESK. The CDR3 sequence is 14 residues long. V lost 0 bases, J lost 1 base, and 7 bases lay in between.

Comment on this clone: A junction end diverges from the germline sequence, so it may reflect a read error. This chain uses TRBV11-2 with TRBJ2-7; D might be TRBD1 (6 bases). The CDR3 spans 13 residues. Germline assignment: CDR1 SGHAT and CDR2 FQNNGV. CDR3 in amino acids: CASSSTTGYERYF. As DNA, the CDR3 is TGTGCCAGCAGCTCCACGACAGGCTACGAGCGGTACTTC.

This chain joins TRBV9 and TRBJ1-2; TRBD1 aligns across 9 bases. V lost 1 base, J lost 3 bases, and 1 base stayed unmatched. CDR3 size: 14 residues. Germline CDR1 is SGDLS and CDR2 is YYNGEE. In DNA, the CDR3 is TGTGCCAGCAGCGTATGGGACAGGGACTATGGCTACACCTTC. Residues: CASSVWDRDYGYTF.

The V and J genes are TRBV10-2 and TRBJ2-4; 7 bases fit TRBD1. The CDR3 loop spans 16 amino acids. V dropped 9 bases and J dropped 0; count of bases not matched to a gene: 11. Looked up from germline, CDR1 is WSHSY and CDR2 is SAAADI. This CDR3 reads CASQRTGTVAKNIQYF. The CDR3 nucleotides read TGCGCCAGTCAGAGGACAGGAACAGTAGCCAAAAACATTCAGTACTTC.

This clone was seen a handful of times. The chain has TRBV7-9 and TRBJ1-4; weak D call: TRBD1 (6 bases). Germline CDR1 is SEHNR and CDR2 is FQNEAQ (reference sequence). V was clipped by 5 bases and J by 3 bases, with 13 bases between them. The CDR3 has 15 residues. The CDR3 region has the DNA TGTGCCAGCAGCCCGGACAGAACCTCTAATGAAAAACTGTTTTTT. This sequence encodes CASSPDRTSNEKLFF.

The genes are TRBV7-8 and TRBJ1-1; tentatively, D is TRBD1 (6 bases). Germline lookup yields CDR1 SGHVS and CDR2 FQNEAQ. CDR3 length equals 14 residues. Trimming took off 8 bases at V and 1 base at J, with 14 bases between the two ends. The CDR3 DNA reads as TGTGCCAGCCACAGGGAGAGGGAGAACACTGAAGCTTTCTTT. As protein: CASHRERENTEAFF.

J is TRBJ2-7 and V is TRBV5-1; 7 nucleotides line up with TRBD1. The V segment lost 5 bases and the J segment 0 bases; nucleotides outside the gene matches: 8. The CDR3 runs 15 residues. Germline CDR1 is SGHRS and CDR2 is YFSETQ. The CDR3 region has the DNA TGCGCCAGCAGAGTATCCGGGACAGACTCCTACGAGCAGTACTTC. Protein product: CASRVSGTDSYEQYF.

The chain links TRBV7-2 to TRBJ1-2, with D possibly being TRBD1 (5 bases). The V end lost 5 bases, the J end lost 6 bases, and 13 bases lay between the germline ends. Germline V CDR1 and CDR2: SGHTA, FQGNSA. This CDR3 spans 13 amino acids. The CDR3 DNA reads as TGTGCCAGCAGCCCATCAGGGAGGGATGGCTACACCTTC. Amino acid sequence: CASSPSGRDGYTF.

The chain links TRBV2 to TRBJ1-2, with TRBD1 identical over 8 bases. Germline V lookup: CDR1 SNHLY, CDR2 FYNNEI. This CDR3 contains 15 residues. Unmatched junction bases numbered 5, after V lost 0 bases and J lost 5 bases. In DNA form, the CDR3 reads TGTGCCAGCAGTGAAGCCGGAACAGGGGGGTATGGCTACACCTTC. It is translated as CASSEAGTGGYGYTF.

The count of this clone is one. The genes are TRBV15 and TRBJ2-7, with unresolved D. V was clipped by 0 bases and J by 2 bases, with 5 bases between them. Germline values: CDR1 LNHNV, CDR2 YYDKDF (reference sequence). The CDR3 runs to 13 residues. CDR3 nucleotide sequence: TGTGCCACCAGCAGAGATGGAGCCTACGAGCAGTACTTC. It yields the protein CATSRDGAYEQYF.